The next 30 T cell receptor beta chains were all read from a single sample in a study of T cell changes during pregnancy in multiple sclerosis. Clones were read by immunoSEQ multiplex PCR, and TCRdb kept only the in-frame ones, dropping some. The sample records 65,000 to 85,000 clones, approximately 91% being singletons. This specimen was peripheral blood, taken in the second trimester of pregnancy. The receptors come from a female donor with multiple sclerosis, enrolled in a pregnancy study.

The chain has TRBV19 and TRBJ1-6; no definite D call. CDR1 and CDR2 from the germline V gene are LNHDA and SQIVND (reference sequence). This CDR3 is 13 amino acids long. With 7 bases removed from V and 5 bases from J, the gap between germline ends came to 9 bases. The CDR3 DNA is TGTGCCAGTACCGCTATTGATAATTCACCCCTCCACTTT. It specifies CASTAIDNSPLHF.

This rearrangement joins TRBV7-9 to TRBJ1-1, with TRBD1 as a possible D gene (6 bases). Germline values: CDR1 SEHNR, CDR2 FQNEAQ (reference sequence). The CDR3 contains 14 residues. Trimming took off 8 bases at V and 3 bases at J, with 16 bases between the two ends. The CDR3 DNA sequence: TGTGCCAGCGGACCCTCGCGGGGGCACACTGAAGCTTTCTTT. It codes for CASGPSRGHTEAFF.

The chain carries TRBV29-1 and TRBJ1-2, with 7 bases lining up with TRBD1. V lost 6 bases and J lost 3; bases outside the gene matches: 1. CDR3 length: 11 residues. In germline, CDR1 is SQVTM, CDR2 ANQGSEA. The CDR3 spells CSVGTDYGYTF. DNA for the CDR3: TGCAGCGTAGGGACAGACTATGGCTACACCTTC.

The CDR3 nucleotides are TGCGCCAGCAGCTTGGGTGACAGAACATCAGATACGCAGTATTTT. This gives the protein CASSLGDRTSDTQYF. The J gene is TRBJ2-3, the V gene TRBV5-1; weak D call: TRBD1 (5 bases). CDR3 length equals 15 residues. The V end was cut by 0 bases, the J end by 4 bases, with 12 bases between. The germline V gene has CDR1 SGHRS and CDR2 YFSETQ.

The rearrangement uses TRBV5-6 and TRBJ2-1; the D gene is possibly TRBD2 (5 bases). Germline-derived CDR1 and CDR2 are SGHDT and YYEEEE. Trimming left V 0 bases short and J 5 bases short, with 12 bases between. The CDR3 loop spans 15 amino acids. Here the CDR3 DNA reads TGTGCCAGCAGCTTGGTGCCTCCGAGGGACAATGAGCAGTTCTTC. Protein sequence: CASSLVPPRDNEQFF.

The genes are TRBV11-2 and TRBJ2-7, with D possibly being TRBD2 (6 bases). The CDR3 is made up of 14 amino acids. Per the germline V gene, CDR1 is SGHAT and CDR2 is FQNNGV. V lost 5 bases and J lost 3, with 14 bases in between. The CDR3 loop reads CASSVGGRNYEQYF. The CDR3 nucleotides read TGTGCCAGCAGCGTGGGGGGACGGAACTACGAGCAGTACTTC. Full variable domain (missing parts from reference TRBV11-2 and TRBJ2-7): EAGVAQSPRYKIIEKRQSVAFWCNPISGHATLYWYQQILGQGPKLLIQFQNNGVVDDSQLPKDRFSAERLKGVDSTLKIQPAKLEDSAVYLCASSVGGRNYEQYFGPGTRLTVT.

V usage is TRBV9 and J usage is TRBJ1-1, with D uncertain. This CDR3 has 13 residues. Germline V lookup: CDR1 SGDLS, CDR2 YYNGEE. V was clipped by 0 bases and J by 8 bases, with 11 bases between them. The CDR3 sequence is CASSVVEFPEAFF. In nucleotides, the CDR3 is TGTGCCAGCAGCGTAGTGGAGTTTCCGGAAGCTTTCTTT.

The chain links TRBV28 to TRBJ2-7, with TRBD1 matching 10 bases. V shed 2 bases, J shed 3 bases, and the junction held 10 bases outside the gene matches. Germline V gene data show CDR1 as MDHEN and CDR2 as SYDVKM. The CDR3 is 17 amino acids. The chain's CDR3 is CASSLGQGGLRGYEQYF. For the CDR3, the DNA is TGTGCCAGCAGTTTAGGACAGGGGGGCCTTCGCGGCTACGAGCAGTACTTC.

This chain joins TRBV5-1 and TRBJ2-1; 9 nucleotides line up with TRBD2. The CDR3 totals 15 residues. V was pared by 0 bases and J by 6 bases, with 4 bases of the junction left unmatched. Germline V gene data show CDR1 as SGHRS and CDR2 as YFSETQ. The CDR3, as DNA: TGCGCCAGCAGCTTGGGACTAGCGGCAGGCAATGAGCAGTTCTTC. It yields the protein CASSLGLAAGNEQFF.

The chain uses TRBV4-1 and TRBJ2-7; 10 bases are a match to TRBD2. The CDR3 contains 14 residues. Germline CDR1 and CDR2: MGHRA and YSYEKL. After removal of 3 bases from V and 5 bases from J, the junction contained 4 bases not matched to a gene. CDR3 sequence: CASSHLAGADEQYF. CDR3 DNA: TGCGCCAGCAGCCACCTAGCGGGAGCGGACGAGCAGTACTTC.

The chain carries TRBV5-1 and TRBJ2-7; D unresolved. The CDR3 loop spans 14 amino acids. Germline V gives CDR1 SGHRS, CDR2 YFSETQ. The germline V and J ends were trimmed by 0 bases and 6 bases, with 13 bases remaining between them. The CDR3 DNA is TGCGCCAGCAGCTTGGACAGTTCCTATTCCGAGCAGTACTTC. This codes for CASSLDSSYSEQYF.

The V call is TRBV27, the J call TRBJ2-1; TRBD1 agrees at 10 bases. The CDR3 contains 21 residues. V lost 1 base to trimming and J lost 0 bases; unmatched junction nucleotides: 15. CDR1 MNHEY and CDR2 SMNVEV come from the germline V gene (reference sequence). The CDR3 nucleotides are TGTGCCAGCAGTTTATTGCCGGGACAGGGGTCCCCTTCATTCTCCTACAATGAGCAGTTCTTC. Residues: CASSLLPGQGSPSFSYNEQFF.

CDR3 coding DNA: TGTGCCAGCAGCTTAACGGGACAGCGGTACCAAGAGACCCAGTACTTC. Protein sequence: CASSLTGQRYQETQYF. The chain couples TRBV7-7 to TRBJ2-5; TRBD1 agrees at 7 bases. The CDR3 consists of 16 residues. J gave up 0 bases and V 2 bases, and 6 bases lay outside the gene matches. Germline lookup yields CDR1 SSHAT and CDR2 FNYEAQ (reference sequence).

The chain employs TRBV19 and TRBJ2-1, with D unclear. CDR3 length: 14 residues. Per the germline V gene, CDR1 is LNHDA and CDR2 is SQIVND (reference sequence). V was trimmed by 4 bases and J by 4 bases, leaving 11 bases between them. Written as DNA, the CDR3 is TGTGCCAGTAGTACCACTCAGGATTACAATGAGCAGTTCTTC. Its protein product is CASSTTQDYNEQFF. The full variable domain, in which reference TRBV19 and TRBJ2-1 provide the parts outside the CDR3, is DGGITQSPKYLFRKEGQNVTLSCEQNLNHDAMYWYRQDPGQGLRLIYYSQIVNDFQKGDIAEGYSVSREKKESFPLTVTSAQKNPTAFYLCASSTTQDYNEQFFGPGTRLTVL.

The chain uses TRBV19 and TRBJ1-3; a possible D gene is TRBD1 (6 bases). Per germline, CDR1 LNHDA and CDR2 SQIVND (reference sequence). The length of the CDR3 is 16 residues. The ends were cut back, 5 bases at V and 0 bases at J, with 14 bases in the middle. The CDR3 DNA is TGTGCCAGTAGTTTCCTCGACAGGACCTCTGGAAACACCATATATTTT. Translating it yields CASSFLDRTSGNTIYF.

This clone has just one count. At one end the junction does not follow the germline gene, possibly because of a read error. V is TRBV7-2 and J is TRBJ1-1, with D perhaps matching TRBD1 (5 bases). CDR3 length: 12 residues. Germline V gene lookup returns CDR1 SGHTA and CDR2 FQGNSA. The CDR3 protein is CASGEPGSRSDF. Here the CDR3 DNA reads TGTGCCAGCGGGGAACCAGGGTCAAGGTCAGACTTT.

The chain has TRBV7-9 and TRBJ1-1; D is uncertain. The V end was cut by 9 bases, the J end by 3 bases, with 14 bases between. This CDR3 spans 13 amino acids. From germline, CDR1 is SEHNR and CDR2 FQNEAQ (reference sequence). The CDR3 coding sequence is TGTGCCAGTACCGGGAATTTCCACACTGAAGCTTTCTTT. Protein product: CASTGNFHTEAFF.

The rearrangement uses TRBV4-1 and TRBJ1-3; D uncertain. CDR3 length: 15 residues. V dropped 0 bases and J dropped 0 bases, with 6 bases sitting between them. Germline loops: CDR1 MGHRA, CDR2 YSYEKL. As DNA, the CDR3 is TGCGCCAGCAGCCAAGATCCCAGCTCTGGAAACACCATATATTTT. Translated, it gives CASSQDPSSGNTIYF.

This chain links TRBV19 with TRBJ1-5; the D is unclear. This CDR3 has 14 residues. The ends were cut back, 3 bases at V and 3 bases at J, with 9 bases in the middle. CDR1 and CDR2 from the germline V gene are LNHDA and SQIVND (reference sequence). The CDR3: CASSIVGTNQPQHF. The CDR3 DNA reads as TGTGCCAGTAGTATCGTTGGCACCAATCAGCCCCAGCATTTT.

The CDR3 sequence is CSVSEIVGEKLFF. The DNA for the CDR3 is TGCAGCGTTTCGGAGATAGTAGGTGAAAAACTGTTTTTT. This chain connects TRBV29-1 to TRBJ1-4; D call uncertain. V lost 5 bases and J lost 7, with 14 bases in between. Germline V gene lookup returns CDR1 SQVTM and CDR2 ANQGSEA. This CDR3 is 13 amino acids long.

The rearrangement joins TRBV9 to TRBJ1-3, with D unresolved. Trimming stripped 2 bases from V and 2 bases from J, with 8 bases between. The CDR3 runs to 14 residues. Germline CDR1 is SGDLS and CDR2 is YYNGEE. In DNA form, the CDR3 reads TGTGCCAGCAGCGTCCGCAGTGCTGGAAACACCATATATTTT. Translating gives CASSVRSAGNTIYF.

The rearrangement links TRBV19 to TRBJ2-6; D is uncertain. The CDR3 length is 15 residues. Germline V gene data show CDR1 as LNHDA and CDR2 as SQIVND (reference sequence). Between the trimmed V and J ends, which lost 1 base and 0 bases, there was a span of 4 bases. The CDR3 sequence: CASSIVVSGANVLTF. CDR3 bases: TGTGCCAGTAGTATAGTCGTCTCTGGGGCCAACGTCCTGACTTTC.

CDR3 DNA sequence: TGTGCCACCCAGGATTTCCCCGACTCCTACGAGCAGTACTTC. It specifies CATQDFPDSYEQYF. The J gene is TRBJ2-7, the V gene TRBV2; D is unresolved. The germline V gene encodes CDR1 SNHLY and CDR2 FYNNEI. With 10 bases removed from V and 0 bases from J, the gap between germline ends came to 16 bases. The CDR3 spans 14 residues. Using reference TRBV2 and TRBJ2-7 for the parts outside the CDR3, the full variable domain is EPEVTQTPSHQVTQMGQEVILRCVPISNHLYFYWYRQILGQKVEFLVSFYNNEISEKSEIFDDQFSVERPDGSNFTLKIRSTKLEDSAMYFCATQDFPDSYEQYFGPGTRLTVT.

V and J are TRBV21-1 and TRBJ2-1; the DNA was not used to check the table's D call, TRBD2. TRBV21-1 has pseudogene status. The CDR3 spans 16 residues. CDR3 protein: CASSSVAGVAWNEQFF. The CDR3 DNA is TGTGCCAGCAGCAGTGTAGCGGGAGTCGCTTGGAATGAGCAGTTCTTC.

This clone was seen just once. V and J are TRBV19 and TRBJ2-4; TRBD1 agrees at 8 bases. V shed 3 bases and J 0 bases; nucleotides not matched to a gene: 13. Germline V lookup: CDR1 LNHDA, CDR2 SQIVND (reference sequence). The CDR3 has 19 residues. The CDR3 sequence is CASSIVTTGDVKAKNIQYF. The CDR3 nucleotides are TGTGCCAGTAGTATCGTTACGACAGGGGACGTCAAAGCCAAAAACATTCAGTACTTC.

This chain links TRBV4-2 with TRBJ2-1; tentative D call: TRBD2 (5 bases). Germline loops: CDR1 LGHNA, CDR2 YNFKEQ. Between the trimmed V and J ends, which lost 3 bases and 6 bases, there was a span of 18 bases. This CDR3 is 16 amino acids long. The CDR3: CASSHFAGRGSNEQFF. The DNA for the CDR3 is TGTGCCAGCAGCCATTTCGCGGGCCGGGGAAGCAATGAGCAGTTCTTC.

The chain couples TRBV9 to TRBJ2-1; 9 nucleotides align to TRBD1. CDR3 length: 16 amino acids. The V and J ends lost 3 bases and 0 bases, in that order; junction bases with no gene match: 4. Germline CDR1 SGDLS, CDR2 YYNGEE. This chain's CDR3 is CASSAWTGASYNEQFF. The CDR3 DNA reads as TGTGCCAGCAGCGCTTGGACAGGGGCCTCCTACAATGAGCAGTTCTTC. Using reference TRBV9 and TRBJ2-1 for the parts outside the CDR3, the full variable domain is DSGVTQTPKHLITATGQRVTLRCSPRSGDLSVYWYQQSLDQGLQFLIQYYNGEERAKGNILERFSAQQFPDLHSELNLSSLELGDSALYFCASSAWTGASYNEQFFGPGTRLTVL.

This clone was seen once. CDR3 sequence: CASSIWGVSPSGNTIYF. In nucleotides, the CDR3 is TGTGCCAGTAGTATTTGGGGAGTTTCCCCCTCTGGAAACACCATATATTTT. The rearrangement uses TRBV19 and TRBJ1-3; D remains unclear. CDR3 length: 17 residues. The germline CDR1 and CDR2 sequences are LNHDA and SQIVND (reference sequence). V dropped 3 bases and J dropped 0 bases, with 15 bases sitting between them.

The CDR3 reads CASSQQILTDEQYF. CDR3 in DNA: TGTGCCAGCAGCCAACAAATTCTTACGGACGAGCAGTACTTC. The chain has TRBV14 and TRBJ2-7, with D unresolved. V was pared by 2 bases and J by 5 bases, with 13 bases between. CDR1 is SGHDN, CDR2 FVKESK, per germline. The CDR3 totals 14 residues.

The chain combines TRBV2 with TRBJ2-7, with TRBD1 matching over 8 bases. The CDR3 covers 15 residues. With V trimmed by 6 bases and J by 5 bases, 12 bases remained unmatched. CDR1 and CDR2 from the germline V gene are SNHLY and FYNNEI. CDR3 sequence reads: CASRYGQGIIDEQYF. CDR3 sequence (DNA): TGTGCCAGCAGGTACGGACAGGGAATCATCGACGAGCAGTACTTC. The full variable domain, with the rest looked up from reference TRBV2 and TRBJ2-7, is EPEVTQTPSHQVTQMGQEVILRCVPISNHLYFYWYRQILGQKVEFLVSFYNNEISEKSEIFDDQFSVERPDGSNFTLKIRSTKLEDSAMYFCASRYGQGIIDEQYFGPGTRLTVT.